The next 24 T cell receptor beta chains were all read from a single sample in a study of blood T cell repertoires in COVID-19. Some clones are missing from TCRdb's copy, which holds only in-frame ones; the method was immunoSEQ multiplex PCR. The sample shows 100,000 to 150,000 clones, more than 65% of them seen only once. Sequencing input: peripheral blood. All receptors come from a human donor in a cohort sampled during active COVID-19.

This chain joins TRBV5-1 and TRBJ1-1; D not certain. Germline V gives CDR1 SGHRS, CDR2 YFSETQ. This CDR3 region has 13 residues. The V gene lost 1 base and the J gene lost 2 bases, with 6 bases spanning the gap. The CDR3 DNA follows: TGCGCCAGCAGCTTGACAGCCAACACTGAAGCTTTCTTT. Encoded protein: CASSLTANTEAFF.

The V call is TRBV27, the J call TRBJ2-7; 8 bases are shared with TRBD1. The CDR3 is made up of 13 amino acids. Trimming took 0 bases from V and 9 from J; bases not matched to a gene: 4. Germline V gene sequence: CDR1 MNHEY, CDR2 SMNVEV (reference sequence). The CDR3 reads CASSLSSGGRQYF. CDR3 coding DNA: TGTGCCAGCAGTTTATCGTCAGGGGGCAGGCAGTACTTC.

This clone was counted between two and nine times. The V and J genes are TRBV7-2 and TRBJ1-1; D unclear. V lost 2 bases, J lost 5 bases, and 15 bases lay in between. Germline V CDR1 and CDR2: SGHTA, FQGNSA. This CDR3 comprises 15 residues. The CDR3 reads CASSLSGGSVTEAFF. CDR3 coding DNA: TGTGCCAGCAGCTTATCGGGAGGGTCAGTGACTGAAGCTTTCTTT.

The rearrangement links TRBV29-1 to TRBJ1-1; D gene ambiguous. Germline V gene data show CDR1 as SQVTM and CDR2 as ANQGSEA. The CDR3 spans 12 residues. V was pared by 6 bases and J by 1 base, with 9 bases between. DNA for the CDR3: TGCAGCGTCGGGGAGGGGAACACTGAAGCTTTCTTT. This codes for CSVGEGNTEAFF.

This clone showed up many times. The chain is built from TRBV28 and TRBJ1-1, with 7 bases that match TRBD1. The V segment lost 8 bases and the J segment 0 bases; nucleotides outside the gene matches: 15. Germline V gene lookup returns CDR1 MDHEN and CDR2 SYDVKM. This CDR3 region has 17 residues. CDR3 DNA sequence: TGTGCCAGCTTGGGGAACCCCGGGACAGTCATGAACACTGAAGCTTTCTTT. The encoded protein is CASLGNPGTVMNTEAFF.

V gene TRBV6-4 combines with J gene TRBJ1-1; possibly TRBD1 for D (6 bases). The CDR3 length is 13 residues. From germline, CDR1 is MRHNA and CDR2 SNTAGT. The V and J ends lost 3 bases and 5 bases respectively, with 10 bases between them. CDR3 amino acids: CASSETDRTEAFF. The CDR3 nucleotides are TGTGCCAGCAGTGAGACCGACAGGACTGAAGCTTTCTTT.

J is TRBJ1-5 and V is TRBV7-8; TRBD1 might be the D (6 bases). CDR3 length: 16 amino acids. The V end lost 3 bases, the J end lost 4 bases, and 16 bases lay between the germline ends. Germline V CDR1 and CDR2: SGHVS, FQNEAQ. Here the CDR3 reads CASSLYGGAGNQPQHF. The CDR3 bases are TGTGCCAGCAGCTTGTACGGGGGGGCAGGAAATCAGCCCCAGCATTTT.

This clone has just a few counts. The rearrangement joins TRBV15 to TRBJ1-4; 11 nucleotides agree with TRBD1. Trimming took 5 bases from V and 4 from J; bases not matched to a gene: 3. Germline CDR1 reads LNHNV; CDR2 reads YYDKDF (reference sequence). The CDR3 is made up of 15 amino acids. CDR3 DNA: TGTGCCACCAGCGTCGGGACAGGGGGTAATGAAAAACTGTTTTTT. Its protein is CATSVGTGGNEKLFF.

DNA of the CDR3: TGTGCCAGCAGCCCAACAGGGGTGGGGGCGGGGGAGCTGTTTTTT. Its translation is CASSPTGVGAGELFF. V is TRBV5-4 and J is TRBJ2-2; 7 positions match TRBD1. Trimming at V came to 4 bases and at J to 8 bases, leaving 11 bases not matched to a gene. Germline CDR1 reads SGHNT; CDR2 reads YYREEE (reference sequence). The CDR3 loop spans 15 amino acids.

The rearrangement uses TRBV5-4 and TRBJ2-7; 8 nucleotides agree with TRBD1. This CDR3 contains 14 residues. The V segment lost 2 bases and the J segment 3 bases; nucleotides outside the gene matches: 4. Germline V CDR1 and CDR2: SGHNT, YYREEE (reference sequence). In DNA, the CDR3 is TGTGCCAGCAGCTTAGACAGGGGTAGCTACGAGCAGTACTTC. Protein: CASSLDRGSYEQYF. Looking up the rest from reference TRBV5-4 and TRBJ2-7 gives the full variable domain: ETGVTQSPTHLIKTRGQQVTLRCSSQSGHNTVSWYQQALGQGPQFIFQYYREEENGRGNFPPRFSGLQFPNYSSELNVNALELDDSALYLCASSLDRGSYEQYFGPGTRLTVT.

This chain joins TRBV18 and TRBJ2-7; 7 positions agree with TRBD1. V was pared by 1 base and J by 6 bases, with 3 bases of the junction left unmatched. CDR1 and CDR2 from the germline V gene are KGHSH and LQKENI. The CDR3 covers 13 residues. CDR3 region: CASSPRTGAEQYF. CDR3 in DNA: TGTGCCAGCTCACCACGTACAGGGGCCGAGCAGTACTTC.

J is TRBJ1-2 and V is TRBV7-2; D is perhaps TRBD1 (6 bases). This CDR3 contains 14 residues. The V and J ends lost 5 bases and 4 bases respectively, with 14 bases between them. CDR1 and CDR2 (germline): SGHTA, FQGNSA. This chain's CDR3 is CASSLSRDTYGYTF. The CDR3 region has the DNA TGTGCCAGCAGCCTATCCCGGGACACCTATGGCTACACCTTC.

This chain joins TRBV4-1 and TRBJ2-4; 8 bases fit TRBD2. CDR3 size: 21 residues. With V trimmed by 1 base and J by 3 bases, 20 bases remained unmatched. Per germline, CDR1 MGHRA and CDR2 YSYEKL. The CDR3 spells CASSQVGLLAENFKGKNIQYF. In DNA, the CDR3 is TGCGCCAGCAGCCAAGTGGGTTTACTAGCGGAAAACTTTAAAGGCAAAAACATTCAGTACTTC.

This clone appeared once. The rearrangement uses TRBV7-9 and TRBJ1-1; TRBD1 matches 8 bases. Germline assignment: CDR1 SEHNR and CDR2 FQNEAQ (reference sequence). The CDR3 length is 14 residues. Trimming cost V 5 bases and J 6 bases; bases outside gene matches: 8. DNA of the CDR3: TGTGCCAGCAGCCCTCAGGGGGCGGTCTCTGAAGCTTTCTTT. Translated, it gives CASSPQGAVSEAFF. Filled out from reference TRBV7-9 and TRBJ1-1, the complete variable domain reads DTGVSQNPRHKITKRGQNVTFRCDPISEHNRLYWYRQTLGQGPEFLTYFQNEAQLEKSRLLSDRFSAERPKGSFSTLEIQRTEQGDSAMYLCASSPQGAVSEAFFGQGTRLTVV.

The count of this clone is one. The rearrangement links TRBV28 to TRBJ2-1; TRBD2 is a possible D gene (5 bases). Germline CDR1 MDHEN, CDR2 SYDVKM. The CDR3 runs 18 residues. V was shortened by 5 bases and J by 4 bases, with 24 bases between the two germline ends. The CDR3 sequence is CASSTRRPSGVRYNEQFF. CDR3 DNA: TGTGCCAGCAGTACCCGGCGTCCGTCCGGGGTACGGTACAATGAGCAGTTCTTC.

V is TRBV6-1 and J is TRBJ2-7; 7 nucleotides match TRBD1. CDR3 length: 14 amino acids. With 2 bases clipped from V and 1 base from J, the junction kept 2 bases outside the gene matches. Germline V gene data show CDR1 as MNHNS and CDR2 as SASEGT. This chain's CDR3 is CASSEWDRSYEQYF. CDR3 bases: TGTGCCAGCAGTGAATGGGACAGATCCTACGAGCAGTACTTC.

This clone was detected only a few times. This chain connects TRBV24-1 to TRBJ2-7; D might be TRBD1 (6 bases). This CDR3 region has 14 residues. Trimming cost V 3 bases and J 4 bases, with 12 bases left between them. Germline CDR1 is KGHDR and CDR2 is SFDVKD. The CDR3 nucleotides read TGTGCCACCAGTGATCCTCATCAGGGGTACGAGCAGTACTTC. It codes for CATSDPHQGYEQYF.

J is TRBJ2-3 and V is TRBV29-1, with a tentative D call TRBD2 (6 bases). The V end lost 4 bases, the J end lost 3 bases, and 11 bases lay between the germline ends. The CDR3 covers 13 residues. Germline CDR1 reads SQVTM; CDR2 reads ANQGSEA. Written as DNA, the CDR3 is TGCAGCGTTGTGGGGGGTGTGACAGATACGCAGTATTTT. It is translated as CSVVGGVTDTQYF.

CDR3 in amino acids: CASSESGGGGYTF. The CDR3 DNA reads TGTGCCAGCAGTGAATCCGGGGGTGGTGGCTACACCTTC. This chain joins TRBV25-1 and TRBJ1-2; possible D gene TRBD1, 5 bases. CDR1 and CDR2 (germline): MGHDK, SYGVNS. This CDR3 is built from 13 residues. Between the trimmed V and J ends, which lost 1 base and 7 bases, there was a span of 10 bases.

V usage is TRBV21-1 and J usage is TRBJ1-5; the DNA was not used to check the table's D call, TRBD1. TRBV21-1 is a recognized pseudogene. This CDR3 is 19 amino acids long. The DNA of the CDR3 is TGTGCCAGCAGCAAAAAACACCAAGACAGAATGGGTAACAATCAGCCCCAGCATTTT. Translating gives CASSKKHQDRMGNNQPQHF.

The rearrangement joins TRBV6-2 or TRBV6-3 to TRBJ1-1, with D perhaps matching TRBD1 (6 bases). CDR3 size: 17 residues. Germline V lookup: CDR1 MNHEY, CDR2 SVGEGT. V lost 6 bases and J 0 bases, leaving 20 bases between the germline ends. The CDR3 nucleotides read TGTGCCAGCAGCCGGGGTGGACAGACCATCATGAACACTGAAGCTTTCTTT. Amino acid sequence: CASSRGGQTIMNTEAFF.

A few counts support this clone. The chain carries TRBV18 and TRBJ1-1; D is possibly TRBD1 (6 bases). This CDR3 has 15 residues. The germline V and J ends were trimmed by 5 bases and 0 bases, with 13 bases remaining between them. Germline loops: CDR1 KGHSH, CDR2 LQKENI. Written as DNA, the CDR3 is TGTGCCAGCTCATCGAGACAGGCCATGAACACTGAAGCTTTCTTT. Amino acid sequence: CASSSRQAMNTEAFF.

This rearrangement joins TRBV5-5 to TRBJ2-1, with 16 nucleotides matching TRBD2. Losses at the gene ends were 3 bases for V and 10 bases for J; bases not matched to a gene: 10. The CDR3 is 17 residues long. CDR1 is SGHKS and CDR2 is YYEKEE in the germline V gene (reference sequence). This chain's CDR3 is CASSWGLAGGRRQEQFF. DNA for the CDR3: TGTGCCAGCAGCTGGGGACTAGCGGGAGGGCGTAGGCAAGAGCAGTTCTTC.

Written as DNA, the CDR3 is TGTGCCAGCAGCCCCCCGACAGCCCAATCGAACACTGAAGCTTTCTTT. Translation: CASSPPTAQSNTEAFF. The chain joins TRBV7-8 to TRBJ1-1; a weak D match, TRBD1 (5 bases). V was pared by 5 bases and J by 1 base, with 17 bases between. The CDR3 runs 16 residues. Germline CDR1 is SGHVS and CDR2 is FQNEAQ.